These 31 T cell receptor beta chains were sequenced from one sample in a study of blood T cell repertoires in COVID-19. TCRdb keeps only in-frame clones here, not all; method: immunoSEQ multiplex PCR. The data show 150,000 to 200,000 clones, about 88% seen once. Source material: peripheral blood. The receptors here all came from a woman between 25 and 40 years old with active or convalescent COVID-19.

The chain couples TRBV18 to TRBJ1-2, with a tentative D call TRBD1 (6 bases). The CDR3 runs to 15 residues. Germline loops: CDR1 KGHSH, CDR2 LQKENI. Trimming cost V 3 bases and J 6 bases, with 17 bases left between them. DNA for the CDR3: TGTGCCAGCTCACCTCTTAGACAGGAAGATCATGGCTACACCTTC. Amino acids: CASSPLRQEDHGYTF.

Here the CDR3 DNA reads TGTGCCAGCAGTAAATCCGACACGAGCACTGAAGCTTTCTTT. This codes for CASSKSDTSTEAFF. The chain uses TRBV7-9 and TRBJ1-1; D is undetermined. Per the germline V gene, CDR1 is SEHNR and CDR2 is FQNEAQ (reference sequence). The CDR3 sequence is 14 residues long. V lost 6 bases, J lost 4 bases, and 15 bases lay in between.

The chain employs TRBV6-1 and TRBJ1-6, with 7 bases aligning to TRBD1. Unmatched junction bases numbered 4, after V lost 3 bases and J lost 11 bases. CDR3 length equals 13 residues. Germline-derived CDR1 and CDR2 are MNHNS and SASEGT. The DNA of the CDR3 is TGTGCCAGCAGTGAGACAGGGTATACACCCCTCCACTTT. Its protein is CASSETGYTPLHF.

The count of this clone is one. V is TRBV5-5 and J is TRBJ2-7; D may be TRBD1 (5 bases). Germline CDR1 and CDR2: SGHKS and YYEKEE (reference sequence). Trimming removed 1 base from V and 3 bases from J, with 14 bases in between. This CDR3 spans 15 amino acids. The CDR3 DNA is TGTGCCAGCAGCTTGAATGCAGGGTTTAACTACGAGCAGTACTTC. This codes for CASSLNAGFNYEQYF.

CDR3 loop: CASSVAPSGEQFF. CDR3 coding DNA: TGTGCCAGCAGCGTAGCTCCATCAGGCGAGCAGTTCTTC. The chain carries TRBV9 and TRBJ2-1; D gene unclear. V was pared by 0 bases and J by 10 bases, with 11 bases between. The CDR3 contains 13 residues. Germline V gives CDR1 SGDLS, CDR2 YYNGEE.

The chain joins TRBV18 to TRBJ1-6; the match to TRBD1 covers 10 bases. In germline, CDR1 is KGHSH, CDR2 LQKENI. The CDR3 runs 18 residues. J lost 5 bases, V lost 1 base, and 8 bases had no gene match. CDR3 loop: CASSPLEWDRGDNSPLHF. The CDR3 nucleotides read TGTGCCAGCTCACCACTCGAATGGGACAGGGGTGATAATTCACCCCTCCACTTT.

CDR3 DNA: TGTGCCCGCAAGCATAAGGACAGGCCTTATGGCTACACCTTC. Translating it yields CARKHKDRPYGYTF. The chain combines TRBV30 with TRBJ1-2; 7 bases match TRBD1. Germline V gives CDR1 GTSNPN, CDR2 SVGIG (reference sequence). V gave up 8 bases and J gave up 5 bases; unmatched junction bases: 14. CDR3 length: 14 residues.

The chain recombines TRBV15 with TRBJ1-2; the match to TRBD1 covers 7 bases. CDR3 size: 14 residues. Trimming at V came to 2 bases and at J to 7 bases, leaving 7 bases not matched to a gene. The germline V gene encodes CDR1 LNHNV and CDR2 YYDKDF (reference sequence). CDR3 nucleotides: TGTGCCACCAGCAGAAGACAGGGACCTATTGGCTACACCTTC. Its protein is CATSRRQGPIGYTF.

This sequence joins TRBV7-6 and TRBJ1-5; maybe TRBD1 (6 bases). Trimming took off 1 base at V and 4 bases at J, with 11 bases between the two ends. Germline V gives CDR1 SGHVS, CDR2 FNYEAQ. This CDR3 spans 15 amino acids. CDR3 nucleotides: TGTGCCAGCAGCTTAGGGCACAGGGTGAATCAGCCCCAGCATTTT. Residues: CASSLGHRVNQPQHF.

For this clone: One junction end does not reproduce the germline sequence, and a read error may be involved. The V call is TRBV7-7, the J call TRBJ2-1; 14 bases map to TRBD2. The CDR3 is made up of 16 amino acids. The germline gives CDR1 SSHAT, CDR2 FNYEAQ (reference sequence). CDR3 DNA sequence: TGTGCTAGCAGCTCGGGACTAGCGGGGGCCTACAATGAGCAGTTCTTC. It is translated as CASSSGLAGAYNEQFF.

A remark on this clone: This specimen includes other DNA sequences encoding the same CDR3. The V and J genes are TRBV11-3 and TRBJ1-4; weak D call: TRBD1 (5 bases). Trimming cost V 5 bases and J 0 bases, with 10 bases left between them. There are 15 residues in the CDR3. Germline lookup yields CDR1 SGHNT and CDR2 YENEEA. This CDR3 is CASSPGGATNEKLFF. CDR3 sequence (DNA): TGTGCCAGCAGCCCCGGGGGTGCAACTAATGAAAAACTGTTTTTT.

V gene TRBV11-2 combines with J gene TRBJ2-5, with D possibly matching TRBD1 (6 bases). Trimming cost V 8 bases and J 2 bases, with 9 bases left between them. The length of the CDR3 is 12 residues. CDR1 and CDR2 (germline): SGHAT, FQNNGV. In nucleotides, the CDR3 is TGTGCCAGCTCAGGGGATCAAGAGACCCAGTACTTC. Its translation is CASSGDQETQYF. Supplemented by reference TRBV11-2 and TRBJ2-5, the full variable domain reads EAGVAQSPRYKIIEKRQSVAFWCNPISGHATLYWYQQILGQGPKLLIQFQNNGVVDDSQLPKDRFSAERLKGVDSTLKIQPAKLEDSAVYLCASSGDQETQYFGPGTRLLVL.

The rearrangement links TRBV2 to TRBJ2-3; 10 bases map to TRBD1. CDR3 length equals 14 residues. CDR1 and CDR2 (germline): SNHLY, FYNNEI. V was pared by 4 bases and J by 3 bases, with 1 base of the junction left unmatched. The CDR3 nucleotides read TGTGCCAGCAGTGGGGGACAGGGGACAGATACGCAGTATTTT. It translates to CASSGGQGTDTQYF.

The chain carries TRBV3-1 (or the pseudogene TRBV3-2) and TRBJ2-7, with a tentative D call TRBD2 (6 bases). Germline CDR1 is LGHDT and CDR2 is YNNKEL (reference sequence). The CDR3 consists of 14 residues. Trimming took off 2 bases at V and 1 base at J, with 9 bases between the two ends. The CDR3, as DNA: TGTGCCAGCAGCCAACCGGGAGTGTCCTACGAGCAGTACTTC. As protein: CASSQPGVSYEQYF.

The rearrangement uses TRBV18 and TRBJ1-5; 7 bases map to TRBD1. Germline values: CDR1 KGHSH, CDR2 LQKENI. With V trimmed by 7 bases and J by 1 base, 4 bases remained unmatched. The CDR3 loop spans 14 amino acids. The CDR3 protein is CASWTGLSNQPQHF. Here the CDR3 DNA reads TGTGCCAGCTGGACAGGTTTAAGCAATCAGCCCCAGCATTTT.

This clone was detected a few times. V and J are TRBV7-2 and TRBJ1-2; D unclear. The CDR3 extends over 14 amino acids. Trimming shortened V by 1 base and J by 2 bases, and 8 bases separated the two germline ends. The germline V gene has CDR1 SGHTA and CDR2 FQGNSA. The CDR3 reads CASSLDRRNYGYTF. The CDR3 DNA follows: TGTGCCAGCAGCTTAGATCGCAGAAACTATGGCTACACCTTC.

The chain carries TRBV15 and TRBJ2-3; tentatively, D is TRBD1 (6 bases). Germline lookup yields CDR1 LNHNV and CDR2 YYDKDF (reference sequence). CDR3 size: 14 residues. V dropped 3 bases and J dropped 4 bases, with 11 bases sitting between them. The DNA for the CDR3 is TGTGCCACCAGCAGGGTACAGGGTCCAGATACGCAGTATTTT. Residues: CATSRVQGPDTQYF.

The rearrangement joins TRBV3-1 (or the pseudogene TRBV3-2) to TRBJ2-3; D is perhaps TRBD2 (5 bases). Trimming left V 0 bases short and J 3 bases short, with 13 bases between. Germline CDR1 is LGHDT and CDR2 is YNNKEL (reference sequence). The CDR3 contains 16 residues. CDR3 residues: CASSQDLNRGTDTQYF. Here the CDR3 DNA reads TGTGCCAGCAGCCAAGATCTTAATCGGGGTACAGATACGCAGTATTTT.

The rearrangement uses TRBV25-1 and TRBJ2-1; maybe TRBD1 (5 bases). Trimming removed 6 bases from V and 0 bases from J, with 9 bases in between. The CDR3 totals 14 residues. CDR1 MGHDK and CDR2 SYGVNS come from the germline V gene. The chain's CDR3 is CASRGRFSYNEQFF. Written as DNA, the CDR3 is TGTGCCAGCAGGGGGCGGTTCTCCTACAATGAGCAGTTCTTC.

V gene TRBV9 combines with J gene TRBJ1-1, with 7 positions matching TRBD1. Germline values: CDR1 SGDLS, CDR2 YYNGEE. V shed 3 bases and J 10 bases; nucleotides not matched to a gene: 9. The CDR3 spans 13 residues. CDR3 sequence reads: CASSEIQTGTAFF. CDR3 DNA: TGTGCCAGCAGCGAGATACAGACAGGGACAGCTTTCTTT.

V gene TRBV3-1 (or the pseudogene TRBV3-2) combines with J gene TRBJ1-1; D uncertain. Germline-derived CDR1 and CDR2 are LGHDT and YNNKEL (reference sequence). There are 16 residues in the CDR3. V lost 0 bases and J lost 6, with 17 bases in between. In nucleotides, the CDR3 is TGTGCCAGCAGCCAAGAAGGCTCGGGGAAAGTCGCTGAAGCTTTCTTT. It yields the protein CASSQEGSGKVAEAFF.

This clone was detected only once. The CDR3: CASSDGQDRWPQHF. The CDR3 DNA is TGTGCCAGTAGTGACGGACAGGACCGTTGGCCCCAGCATTTT. This chain links TRBV19 with TRBJ1-5; 7 bases align to TRBD1. V lost 5 bases, J lost 9 bases, and 10 bases stayed unmatched. The CDR3 extends over 14 amino acids. The germline CDR1 and CDR2 sequences are LNHDA and SQIVND (reference sequence).

This sequence joins TRBV4-2 and TRBJ2-7; 8 bases line up with TRBD2. Trimming took 1 base from V and 4 from J; bases not matched to a gene: 6. This CDR3 has 15 residues. Germline CDR1 LGHNA, CDR2 YNFKEQ. CDR3 protein: CASSQGTSRNYEQYF. CDR3 bases: TGTGCCAGCAGCCAAGGGACTAGCAGGAATTACGAGCAGTACTTC.

The CDR3 spells CASSWDTRYANTGELFF. For the CDR3, the DNA is TGTGCCAGTTCTTGGGACACCCGATACGCGAACACCGGGGAGCTGTTTTTT. The V gene is TRBV19, the J gene TRBJ2-2; a possible D gene is TRBD1 (6 bases). Trimming took off 8 bases at V and 0 bases at J, with 19 bases between the two ends. Germline V CDR1 and CDR2: LNHDA, SQIVND (reference sequence). The CDR3 runs to 17 residues.

The J gene is TRBJ2-1, the V gene TRBV19; TRBD2 matches at 10 bases. There are 15 residues in the CDR3. Looked up from germline, CDR1 is LNHDA and CDR2 is SQIVND (reference sequence). The trim removed 2 bases at V and 9 bases at J, leaving 7 bases unmatched. The CDR3 DNA reads TGTGCCAGTAGTATATCTAGCGGGAGTATAAGTGAGCAGTTCTTC. Protein: CASSISSGSISEQFF.

This clone was detected only once. The chain employs TRBV24-1 and TRBJ1-5; TRBD1 matches 7 bases. With V trimmed by 3 bases and J by 6 bases, 13 bases remained unmatched. The CDR3 has 17 amino acids. Per the germline V gene, CDR1 is KGHDR and CDR2 is SFDVKD. CDR3 DNA sequence: TGTGCCACCAGTGATAAATCGTTACAGGGGACCCCTCAGCCCCAGCATTTT. It is translated as CATSDKSLQGTPQPQHF.

The chain couples TRBV7-9 to TRBJ1-2, with D possibly being TRBD1 (5 bases). The ends were cut back, 0 bases at V and 4 bases at J, with 15 bases in the middle. Germline V gene sequence: CDR1 SEHNR, CDR2 FQNEAQ (reference sequence). The CDR3 consists of 16 residues. CDR3 sequence: CASSLALGGDGYGYTF. The CDR3, as DNA: TGTGCCAGCAGCTTAGCGCTCGGGGGGGACGGCTATGGCTACACCTTC.

The V and J genes are TRBV7-9 and TRBJ1-6; 8 bases map to TRBD1. J lost 7 bases, V lost 5 bases, and 13 bases had no gene match. Germline CDR1 and CDR2: SEHNR and FQNEAQ (reference sequence). CDR3 length: 17 amino acids. This CDR3 is CASSPPGLGQANSPLHF. The CDR3, as DNA: TGTGCCAGCAGCCCCCCGGGGCTGGGACAGGCCAATTCACCCCTCCACTTT.

The chain is built from TRBV20-1 and TRBJ1-2; 8 nucleotides line up with TRBD1. Germline trimming cut 3 bases from V and 5 bases from J; bases unmatched to any gene: 8. The germline V gene has CDR1 DFQATT and CDR2 SNEGSKA (reference sequence). This CDR3 has 14 amino acids. The CDR3 DNA sequence: TGCAGTGCTAGTATGATCCAGGGGGCGTATGGCTACACCTTC. It codes for CSASMIQGAYGYTF.

The genes are TRBV19 and TRBJ1-1; D is uncertain. Germline V CDR1 and CDR2: LNHDA, SQIVND (reference sequence). The ends were cut back, 6 bases at V and 3 bases at J, with 8 bases in the middle. The CDR3 loop spans 12 amino acids. CDR3 coding DNA: TGTGCCAGTAGGGGGAGGGACACTGAAGCTTTCTTT. Protein product: CASRGRDTEAFF.

J is TRBJ2-2 and V is TRBV18; a weak D match, TRBD1 (6 bases). The CDR3 has 16 amino acids. The germline V gene encodes CDR1 KGHSH and CDR2 LQKENI. V lost 3 bases to trimming and J lost 7 bases, with 18 bases between them. For the CDR3, the DNA is TGTGCCAGCTCACCTCTTACGGGGCTGGACAGCGGGGAGCTGTTTTTT. It encodes CASSPLTGLDSGELFF.